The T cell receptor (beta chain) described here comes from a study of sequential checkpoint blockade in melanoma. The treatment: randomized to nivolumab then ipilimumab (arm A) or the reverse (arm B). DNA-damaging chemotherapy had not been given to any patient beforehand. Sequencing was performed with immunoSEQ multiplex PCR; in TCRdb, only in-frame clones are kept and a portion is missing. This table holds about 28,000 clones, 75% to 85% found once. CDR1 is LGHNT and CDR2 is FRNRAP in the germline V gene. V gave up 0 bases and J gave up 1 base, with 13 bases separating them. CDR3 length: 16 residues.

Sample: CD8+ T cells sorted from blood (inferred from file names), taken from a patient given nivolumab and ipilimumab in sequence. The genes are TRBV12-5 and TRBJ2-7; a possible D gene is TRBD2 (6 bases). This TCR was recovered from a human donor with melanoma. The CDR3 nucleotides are TGTGCTAGTGGTTTGGTAGGCCTAGCGACGTCCTACGAGCAGTACTTC. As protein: CASGLVGLATSYEQYF.